This is a list of T cell receptor beta chains from one sample in a study of T cells in Graves' hyperthyroidism and ophthalmopathy. One entry per CDR3 protein, called by TCRdb with MiXCR from the multiplex PCR reads. The sample consists of about 290,000 distinct CDR3 sequences, 13% of them appearing once. Sample: blood. These receptors came from a woman under 40 with Graves' hyperthyroidism that later progressed to Graves' ophthalmopathy. CDR3s include the opening cysteine and the closing phenylalanine or tryptophan. A D gene is named only where the DNA matches it firmly. Size tells how often a clone was seen (once, few, many) or the class of an expanded clone, and some rows leave it out.

CDR3 DNA: TGTGCCAGTAGTAGGACCGGGACAGGAAAATCCTACGAGCAGTACTTC
CDR3 protein: CASSRTGTGKSYEQYF
clone size: -
D gene: TRBD1
J gene: TRBJ2-7
V gene: TRBV19

CDR3 DNA: TGCAGCCTAGAGGGCCAGCGGGAGAATGTAGAGACCCAGTACTTC
CDR3 protein: CSLEGQRENVETQYF
clone size: many
D gene: TRBD2
J gene: TRBJ2-5
V gene: TRBV29-1

CDR3 DNA: TGTGCCAGCAGCTTGGGGCAGATTAACTATGGCTACACCTTC
CDR3 protein: CASSLGQINYGYTF
clone size: -
D gene: -
J gene: TRBJ1-2
V gene: TRBV5-8

CDR3 DNA: TGTGCCAGCTCGTCTTACGACCAGGGGGCTGATGGCTACACCTTC
CDR3 protein: CASSSYDQGADGYTF
clone size: many
D gene: TRBD1
J gene: TRBJ1-2
V gene: TRBV28

CDR3 DNA: TGTGCCAGCAGCCGTGGAGGGGACGGTGGCTACACCTTC
CDR3 protein: CASSRGGDGGYTF
clone size: many
D gene: -
J gene: TRBJ1-2
V gene: TRBV27

CDR3 DNA: TGTGCCAGCAGTGGGACTAGCGGGAGTGCCAAAAACATTCAGTACTTC
CDR3 protein: CASSGTSGSAKNIQYF
clone size: -
D gene: TRBD2
J gene: TRBJ2-4
V gene: TRBV6-1

CDR3 DNA: TGTGCCAGCAGCTTAGTACTAGCGGGTGCCGGGGAGCTGTTTTTT
CDR3 protein: CASSLVLAGAGELFF
clone size: many
D gene: TRBD2
J gene: TRBJ2-2
V gene: TRBV7-6

CDR3 DNA: TGTGCCAGCAGCCGGGCGGGAGAGCGCACAGATACGCAGTATTTT
CDR3 protein: CASSRAGERTDTQYF
clone size: many
D gene: TRBD2
J gene: TRBJ2-3
V gene: TRBV11-2

CDR3 DNA: TGCAGTGCCACATTAACCCTCTTAGCTAACTATGGCTACACCTTC
CDR3 protein: CSATLTLLANYGYTF
clone size: many
D gene: -
J gene: TRBJ1-2
V gene: TRBV20-1

CDR3 DNA: TGTGCCAGCAGCCTTGGACAGGGGACGTACGAGCAGTACTTC
CDR3 protein: CASSLGQGTYEQYF
clone size: many
D gene: TRBD1
J gene: TRBJ2-7
V gene: TRBV4-3

CDR3 DNA: TGCAGTGCTAGGAAGGGACAGGGTAATGAGCAGTTCTTC
CDR3 protein: CSARKGQGNEQFF
clone size: many
D gene: TRBD1
J gene: TRBJ2-1
V gene: TRBV20-1

CDR3 DNA: TGTGCCAGCGAAGGGTATGGCGATACGCAGTATTTT
CDR3 protein: CASEGYGDTQYF
clone size: -
D gene: -
J gene: TRBJ2-3
V gene: TRBV5-5

CDR3 DNA: TGTGCCAGCAGTTTATCTAGGGCTTATGGCTACACCTTC
CDR3 protein: CASSLSRAYGYTF
clone size: many
D gene: -
J gene: TRBJ1-2
V gene: TRBV12-3/TRBV12-4

CDR3 DNA: TGTGCCAGCAGCTTAGTAGCCCGTGAAGGGCCCAATGAGCAGTTCTTC
CDR3 protein: CASSLVAREGPNEQFF
clone size: many
D gene: -
J gene: TRBJ2-1
V gene: TRBV7-6

CDR3 DNA: TGTGCCAGCAGTGGGGGGCCCAATCAGCCCCAGCATTTT
CDR3 protein: CASSGGPNQPQHF
clone size: few
D gene: -
J gene: TRBJ1-5
V gene: TRBV6-1